The rows below give T cell receptor beta chains drawn from one sample of a study of T cell responses to AZD1222 COVID-19 vaccine. Produced via immunoSEQ multiplex PCR; TCRdb's table is partial and in-frame only. The repertoire holds roughly 120,000 clones, with 91% as singletons. This sample comprised peripheral blood, obtained on day 0 of AZD1222 vaccination. The receptor source for this set is an adult in good health. CDR3s include the opening cysteine and the closing phenylalanine or tryptophan. Each record gives: D gene, V gene, J gene, clone size, CDR3 protein, CDR3 DNA. The D gene is left open where the match is weak. Rows give clone size only sometimes, using once, few, many, or a class for an expanded clone.

NA	TRBV9	TRBJ2-5	once	CASSVGSAQETQYF	TGTGCCAGCAGCGTAGGTTCAGCCCAAGAGACCCAGTACTTC
TRBD1	TRBV30	TRBJ1-5	NA	CAWRVRTGVGAPQHF	TGTGCCTGGAGAGTCAGGACAGGGGTGGGGGCGCCCCAGCATTTT
TRBD1	TRBV29-1	TRBJ1-1	NA	CSVRGQGVTEAFF	TGCAGCGTCCGCGGACAGGGGGTAACTGAAGCTTTCTTT
NA	TRBV6-5	TRBJ2-2	NA	CASSYGEGSGELFF	TGTGCCAGCAGTTACGGTGAAGGGTCGGGGGAGCTGTTTTTT
NA	TRBV29-1	TRBJ2-6	NA	CSAAFTGANVLTF	TGCAGCGCGGCGTTCACTGGGGCCAACGTCCTGACTTTC
NA	TRBV9	TRBJ2-2	NA	CASSVEGTGGELFF	TGTGCCAGCAGCGTAGAGGGTACGGGCGGGGAGCTGTTTTTT
NA	TRBV28	TRBJ1-5	few	CASRSPGQNQPQHF	TGTGCCAGCAGATCCCCGGGACAAAATCAGCCCCAGCATTTT
NA	TRBV12-5	TRBJ2-5	NA	CASGLRIQETQYF	TGTGCTAGTGGTTTGAGGATCCAAGAGACCCAGTACTTC
TRBD1	TRBV2	TRBJ1-5	NA	CASSRDRGRDQPQHF	TGTGCCAGCAGCCGCGACAGGGGGCGAGATCAGCCCCAGCATTTT
TRBD2	TRBV29-1	TRBJ2-3	NA	CSVEDPSGSTDTQYF	TGCAGCGTTGAAGATCCTAGCGGGAGCACAGATACGCAGTATTTT
NA	TRBV5-5	TRBJ1-1	NA	CASSLGATLIGAFF	TGTGCCAGCAGCTTGGGGGCGACCCTAATAGGAGCTTTCTTT
TRBD1	TRBV2	TRBJ2-3	NA	CASRRGDRVTDTQYF	TGTGCCAGCAGACGAGGTGACAGGGTGACAGATACGCAGTATTTT
NA	TRBV9	TRBJ2-7	NA	CASSVAPQTSYEQYF	TGTGCCAGCAGCGTAGCCCCTCAGACGAGCTACGAGCAGTACTTC
TRBD2	TRBV4-2	TRBJ2-2	NA	CASSQEVQGGSGAGELFF	TGTGCCAGCAGCCAAGAGGTTCAAGGCGGGAGCGGCGCCGGGGAGCTGTTTTTT
TRBD2	TRBV5-1	TRBJ2-1	NA	CASSLLAGSSYNEQFF	TGCGCCAGCAGCTTGTTAGCGGGATCCTCCTACAATGAGCAGTTCTTC
NA	TRBV11-3	TRBJ2-1	NA	CASSPLRYNEQFF	TGTGCCAGCAGCCCGTTGCGCTACAATGAGCAGTTCTTC
TRBD1	TRBV12-5	TRBJ2-7	NA	CASGSGQGFHEQYF	TGTGCTAGTGGTTCGGGACAGGGCTTCCACGAGCAGTACTTC
NA	TRBV28	TRBJ2-7	NA	CASSTLGTHEQYF	TGTGCCAGCAGCACCTTAGGCACCCACGAGCAGTACTTC
NA	TRBV6-5	TRBJ1-3	NA	CASGLAGGGGNTIYF	TGTGCCAGCGGATTAGCAGGTGGTGGTGGAAACACCATATATTTT
NA	TRBV6-5	TRBJ1-4	NA	CASNLQGKYGGLFF	TGTGCCAGCAACCTACAGGGTAAATACGGCGGACTGTTTTTT
TRBD2	TRBV6-5	TRBJ2-1	NA	CASKGLAGVDEQFF	TGTGCCAGCAAAGGACTAGCGGGAGTTGACGAGCAGTTCTTC
NA	TRBV5-1	TRBJ1-3	NA	CASSLGTKDGNTIYF	TGCGCCAGCAGCTTGGGGACTAAGGATGGAAACACCATATATTTT